This entry lists 30 T cell receptor beta chains sequenced from one sample in a study of persistence of HIV-infected CD4 T cells. Sequencing used immunoSEQ version 4 in survey mode. Assay used: immunoSEQ multiplex PCR; TCRdb lists only in-frame clones, some missing. The table shows fewer than 20,000 clones, with 70% to 80% occurring only once. These receptors have no identified antigens. Lysates of CMV-infected fibroblasts at around 9.9 ug/mL stimulated these cells. Sorting selected CD4+ T cells upregulating both CD40 ligand and CD69. The source was CD4+ T cells sorted from PBMCs after roughly 18-hour stimulation, collected from a patient who received antiretroviral therapy. These receptors all come from an adult man with HIV who was CMV-seropositive.

Of note for this clone: An end of the junction differs from the germline gene, which may be a read error. The gene calls are TRBV2 and TRBJ2-5; perhaps TRBD2 as D (5 bases). The CDR3 is 15 residues long. Germline values: CDR1 SNHLY, CDR2 FYNNEI. CDR3 DNA: TGTGCCAGCAGTGGCTTGACTACCAGCCAAGGGACCCAGTACTTC. Encoded protein: CASSGLTTSQGTQYF. Full variable domain (outside the CDR3, taken from reference TRBV2 and TRBJ2-5): EPEVTQTPSHQVTQMGQEVILRCVPISNHLYFYWYRQILGQKVEFLVSFYNNEISEKSEIFDDQFSVERPDGSNFTLKIRSTKLEDSAMYFCASSGLTTSQGTQYFGPGTRLLVL.

The gene calls are TRBV30 and TRBJ1-4, with 8 positions matching TRBD1. CDR3 length: 15 amino acids. J gave up 3 bases and V 3 bases, and 6 bases lay outside the gene matches. CDR1 and CDR2 from the germline V gene are GTSNPN and SVGIG (reference sequence). The chain's CDR3 is CAWSHRGGANEKLFF. CDR3 in DNA: TGTGCCTGGAGCCACAGGGGGGGGGCTAATGAAAAACTGTTTTTT.

Only a few counts were recorded for this clone. The rearrangement uses TRBV2 and TRBJ1-1, with 7 nucleotides matching TRBD1. Germline CDR1 reads SNHLY; CDR2 reads FYNNEI. Trimming cost V 4 bases and J 0 bases; bases outside gene matches: 11. The CDR3 has 17 amino acids. CDR3 sequence (DNA): TGTGCCAGCAGTGTAGGTCCAGGGGGGATGATGAACACTGAAGCTTTCTTT. Encoded protein: CASSVGPGGMMNTEAFF.

This CDR3 is CASSRAGVYEKLFF. The CDR3 region has the DNA TGTGCCAGCAGCCGTGCGGGGGTTTATGAAAAACTGTTTTTT. The V and J genes are TRBV3-1 (or the pseudogene TRBV3-2) and TRBJ1-4; the D gene is possibly TRBD1 (5 bases). The V end was cut by 4 bases, the J end by 6 bases, with 12 bases between. In germline, CDR1 is LGHDT, CDR2 YNNKEL (reference sequence). This CDR3 has 14 amino acids.

J is TRBJ2-4 and V is TRBV27; a possible D gene is TRBD2 (6 bases). The V and J ends lost 2 bases and 5 bases respectively, with 19 bases between them. This CDR3 region has 17 residues. Per the germline V gene, CDR1 is MNHEY and CDR2 is SMNVEV (reference sequence). The CDR3 is CASSLNGGRSPENIQYF. CDR3 DNA sequence: TGTGCCAGCAGTTTAAATGGAGGGCGCAGCCCAGAAAACATTCAGTACTTC.

This rearrangement joins TRBV29-1 to TRBJ2-7; D is possibly TRBD1 (6 bases). Looked up from germline, CDR1 is SQVTM and CDR2 is ANQGSEA. The CDR3 totals 12 residues. The V and J ends lost 4 bases and 2 bases respectively, with 9 bases between them. This chain's CDR3 is CSVARGAYEQYF. The DNA of the CDR3 is TGCAGCGTTGCCAGGGGAGCCTACGAGCAGTACTTC.

This CDR3 is CSASPNEGRQPQHF. For the CDR3, the DNA is TGCAGTGCTAGTCCCAATGAAGGGAGGCAGCCCCAGCATTTT. The chain couples TRBV20-1 to TRBJ1-5; D gene ambiguous. V lost 3 bases, J lost 7 bases, and 16 bases lay in between. The germline V gene encodes CDR1 DFQATT and CDR2 SNEGSKA (reference sequence). The CDR3 extends over 14 amino acids.

The chain employs TRBV6-5 and TRBJ1-1; TRBD1 agrees at 7 bases. CDR3 length: 15 residues. Germline V gene data show CDR1 as MNHEY and CDR2 as SVGAGI. J gave up 11 bases and V 6 bases, and 18 bases lay outside the gene matches. CDR3 in amino acids: CASSRRGTDRPGAFF. The CDR3, as DNA: TGTGCCAGCAGCCGACGGGGGACAGACCGCCCGGGGGCTTTCTTT.

The chain uses TRBV6-5 and TRBJ1-6; 7 nucleotides match TRBD1. The V gene's germline CDR1 is MNHEY and CDR2 SVGAGI. V dropped 6 bases and J dropped 6; count of bases not matched to a gene: 2. This CDR3 spans 13 amino acids. CDR3 coding DNA: TGTGCCAGCAGAGGGGGCAGTAATTCACCCCTCCACTTT. Translated, it gives CASRGGSNSPLHF.

The chain couples TRBV27 to TRBJ1-5, with D uncertain. The CDR3 contains 14 residues. Germline V gene lookup returns CDR1 MNHEY and CDR2 SMNVEV (reference sequence). V lost 3 bases and J lost 4, with 10 bases in between. DNA of the CDR3: TGTGCCAGCAGTTTTCTAGGGAGGAATCAGCCCCAGCATTTT. Amino acids: CASSFLGRNQPQHF.

The chain combines TRBV15 with TRBJ2-7; tentatively, D is TRBD1 (5 bases). The CDR3 totals 15 residues. CDR1 and CDR2 (germline): LNHNV, YYDKDF (reference sequence). The germline V and J ends were trimmed by 0 bases and 6 bases, with 15 bases remaining between them. The CDR3 DNA sequence: TGTGCCACCAGCAGAGACCCCCAGGGCTATGGCGAGCAGTACTTC. Translation: CATSRDPQGYGEQYF.

The genes are TRBV21-1 and TRBJ2-7; the table's D call, TRBD1, has no DNA check behind it. TRBV21-1 is assigned pseudogene status. The CDR3 length is 14 residues. CDR3: CASSTSGQFYEQYF. The CDR3 DNA reads as TGTGCCAGCAGCACGTCGGGACAGTTCTACGAGCAGTACTTC.

This sequence joins TRBV30 and TRBJ1-2; TRBD1 matches 7 bases. From germline, CDR1 is GTSNPN and CDR2 SVGIG (reference sequence). The CDR3 sequence is 13 residues long. V lost 4 bases and J lost 7; bases outside the gene matches: 9. The CDR3 DNA reads as TGTGCCTGGACCCCGAAGGGGGCGCCTGGCTACACCTTC. Translating it yields CAWTPKGAPGYTF.

The V gene is TRBV6-5, the J gene TRBJ1-5; the D gene is possibly TRBD1 (6 bases). Trimming removed 5 bases from V and 0 bases from J, with 8 bases in between. Germline V gene sequence: CDR1 MNHEY, CDR2 SVGAGI. The CDR3 runs to 14 residues. CDR3 protein: CASSPQGSNQPQHF. The CDR3 coding sequence is TGTGCCAGCAGTCCACAGGGTAGCAATCAGCCCCAGCATTTT.

A few counts support this clone. The DNA for the CDR3 is TGTGCCAGCAGCTCAGAAAGGACTGGCTATGAGCAGTTCTTC. Translation gives CASSSERTGYEQFF. V is TRBV7-9 and J is TRBJ2-1, with TRBD2 as a possible D gene (5 bases). Deletions cut 4 bases from V and 8 bases from J, with 15 bases between. The CDR3 contains 14 residues. CDR1 SEHNR and CDR2 FQNEAQ come from the germline V gene (reference sequence).

This clone was seen only once. The V and J genes are TRBV12-3 or TRBV12-4 and TRBJ1-1; 7 bases agree with TRBD1. V shed 6 bases and J 5 bases; nucleotides not matched to a gene: 6. This CDR3 comprises 13 residues. The CDR3 sequence is CASSLQGGTEAFF. CDR3 in DNA: TGTGCCAGCAGCCTCCAGGGGGGGACTGAAGCTTTCTTT.

The chain uses TRBV19 and TRBJ1-5, with D uncertain. The length of the CDR3 is 16 residues. Germline V gives CDR1 LNHDA, CDR2 SQIVND (reference sequence). Trimming stripped 7 bases from V and 3 bases from J, with 19 bases between. CDR3 loop: CASKRAGIIFNQPQHF. CDR3 bases: TGTGCCAGTAAGAGGGCAGGCATCATTTTCAATCAGCCCCAGCATTTT.

This clone has only a few counts. This chain links TRBV2 with TRBJ1-1; the match to TRBD1 covers 8 bases. Germline CDR1 is SNHLY and CDR2 is FYNNEI. CDR3 length equals 17 residues. Trimming at V came to 5 bases and at J to 0 bases, leaving 11 bases not matched to a gene. The CDR3 sequence is CASSSSGTGLMNTEAFF. The CDR3 DNA follows: TGTGCCAGCAGTTCGTCGGGGACAGGACTTATGAACACTGAAGCTTTCTTT.

This chain links TRBV10-3 with TRBJ2-7; D possibly corresponds to TRBD1 (5 bases). Germline V gives CDR1 ENHRY, CDR2 SYGVKD. V was trimmed by 3 bases and J by 3 bases, leaving 18 bases between them. The CDR3 covers 16 residues. As DNA, the CDR3 is TGTGCCATCAGTGACGAAGGACATTCCCTGGACTACGAGCAGTACTTC. This gives the protein CAISDEGHSLDYEQYF.

A few counts support this clone. This chain joins TRBV28 and TRBJ2-7; TRBD1 aligns across 7 bases. The CDR3 loop spans 14 amino acids. Germline V gives CDR1 MDHEN, CDR2 SYDVKM. Losses at the gene ends were 2 bases for V and 3 bases for J; bases not matched to a gene: 4. This CDR3 reads CASSLADRDYEQYF. The DNA of the CDR3 is TGTGCCAGCAGTTTAGCTGACAGGGACTACGAGCAGTACTTC.

The chain uses TRBV28 and TRBJ2-7; 9 nucleotides agree with TRBD1. Unmatched junction bases numbered 10, after V lost 6 bases and J lost 7 bases. CDR1 and CDR2 (germline): MDHEN, SYDVKM. This CDR3 has 14 residues. Written as DNA, the CDR3 is TGTGCCAGCAGCTTGACGGACAGGGGTGTTGAGCAGTACTTC. Protein product: CASSLTDRGVEQYF.

Here the CDR3 DNA reads TGTGCCAGTAGCAGACGGGGGGAGACCCAGTACTTC. Its translation: CASSRRGETQYF. The chain links TRBV19 to TRBJ2-5, with D maybe TRBD2 (6 bases). The CDR3 runs to 12 residues. CDR1 is LNHDA and CDR2 is SQIVND in the germline V gene (reference sequence). V shed 6 bases and J shed 5 bases, with 10 bases lying between them.

This clone was seen a few times. The rearrangement joins TRBV6-5 to TRBJ2-1, with 7 bases that match TRBD1. The junction had 13 bases not matched to a gene; V was cut back by 6 bases and J by 8 bases. Germline loops: CDR1 MNHEY, CDR2 SVGAGI. The length of the CDR3 is 15 residues. The CDR3 nucleotides are TGTGCCAGCAGGCGCGAACAGGGGAATATCGATGAGCAGTTCTTC. This sequence encodes CASRREQGNIDEQFF.

The chain has TRBV7-3 and TRBJ1-1, with D tentatively TRBD1 (5 bases). The V gene's germline CDR1 is SGHTA and CDR2 FQGTGA. The CDR3 spans 13 residues. Trimming took off 2 bases at V and 5 bases at J, with 9 bases between the two ends. CDR3 nucleotide sequence: TGTGCCAGCAGCTTAGGGGGAAGGACTGAAGCTTTCTTT. It codes for CASSLGGRTEAFF. The full variable domain, with the rest looked up from reference TRBV7-3 and TRBJ1-1, is GAGVSQTPSNKVTEKGKYVELRCDPISGHTALYWYRQSLGQGPEFLIYFQGTGAADDSGLPNDRFFAVRPEGSVSTLKIQRTERGDSAVYLCASSLGGRTEAFFGQGTRLTVV.

The V and J genes are TRBV10-2 and TRBJ2-2; 9 nucleotides line up with TRBD1. The length of the CDR3 is 14 residues. V lost 6 bases, J lost 4 bases, and 3 bases stayed unmatched. CDR1 is WSHSY, CDR2 SAAADI, per germline. The CDR3 nucleotides read TGCGCCAGCAGGGGACAGGGTATCACCGGGGAGCTGTTTTTT. Amino acid sequence: CASRGQGITGELFF.

The genes are TRBV7-6 and TRBJ2-6, with TRBD1 matching 7 bases. CDR3 length equals 17 residues. The germline gives CDR1 SGHVS, CDR2 FNYEAQ. The V gene end was trimmed by 5 bases and the J gene end by 0 bases; junction bases not matched to a gene: 7. CDR3 protein: CASSPRTGSSGANVLTF. The CDR3 nucleotides read TGTGCCAGCAGCCCTAGGACAGGCAGCTCTGGGGCCAACGTCCTGACTTTC.

The rearrangement links TRBV6-4 to TRBJ2-2; D may match TRBD1 or TRBD2 (5 bases each). The V and J ends lost 4 bases and 0 bases respectively, with 12 bases between them. The CDR3 is 16 amino acids. Germline V gene lookup returns CDR1 MRHNA and CDR2 SNTAGT. DNA of the CDR3: TGTGCCAGCAGTGCTTTCGGGGCGCCGAACACCGGGGAGCTGTTTTTT. This sequence encodes CASSAFGAPNTGELFF.

V usage is TRBV6-5 and J usage is TRBJ1-4; TRBD1 is a possible D gene (6 bases). This CDR3 has 16 residues. The germline V and J ends were trimmed by 2 bases and 0 bases, with 10 bases remaining between them. CDR1 is MNHEY and CDR2 is SVGAGI in the germline V gene. CDR3 region: CASSYRPGATNEKLFF. In nucleotides, the CDR3 is TGTGCCAGCAGTTACCGGCCAGGGGCAACTAATGAAAAACTGTTTTTT.

The V gene is TRBV5-8, the J gene TRBJ2-1, with unresolved D. CDR3 length: 16 residues. Germline V gene lookup returns CDR1 SGHTS and CDR2 YDEGEE. Trimming took 4 bases from V and 7 from J, leaving 21 bases between them. CDR3 nucleotides: TGTGCCAGCAGCCTACTTAAGACTTTGAGGACGAATGAGCAGTTCTTC. Translated, it gives CASSLLKTLRTNEQFF.

The chain has TRBV19 and TRBJ2-6; D ambiguous. CDR3 length: 15 amino acids. Germline CDR1 is LNHDA and CDR2 is SQIVND (reference sequence). The V end lost 1 base, the J end lost 0 bases, and 4 bases lay between the germline ends. DNA for the CDR3: TGTGCCAGTAGTATAGGGAGCTCTGGGGCCAACGTCCTGACTTTC. Its translation: CASSIGSSGANVLTF.